Below, 5 T cell receptor beta chains from the same sample are listed, as sequenced in a study of T-cell reconstitution after alpha-beta-depleted transplantation in children. TCRbeta library construction was performed incorporating unique molecular identifiers. Via MiXCR, TCRdb re-called the PCR reads, giving one row per CDR3 protein. The sample contains 350,000 to 400,000 distinct CDR3 sequences, roughly 21% of which appear only once. The sequencing here drew on PBMCs from the stem cell graft donor, taken from the stem cell graft. Source of these receptors: a human donor who donated a stem cell graft to a child with acute myeloid leukemia.

The V and J genes are TRBV2 and TRBJ1-4; D unresolved. In germline, CDR1 is SNHLY, CDR2 FYNNEI. V was trimmed by 0 bases and J by 6 bases, leaving 5 bases between them. This CDR3 has 13 amino acids. CDR3 sequence reads: CASSEARDEKLFF. The DNA of the CDR3 is TGTGCCAGCAGTGAAGCGCGAGATGAAAAACTGTTTTTT.

The gene calls are TRBV27 and TRBJ2-3; D remains unclear. V was shortened by 5 bases and J by 2 bases, with 8 bases between the two germline ends. Looked up from germline, CDR1 is MNHEY and CDR2 is SMNVEV (reference sequence). The CDR3 is 13 amino acids. CDR3 DNA: TGTGCCAGCAGTGTCACTTTCACAGATACGCAGTATTTT. This codes for CASSVTFTDTQYF.

This chain joins TRBV7-9 and TRBJ2-7; no clear D. From germline, CDR1 is SEHNR and CDR2 FQNEAQ (reference sequence). V was pared by 1 base and J by 6 bases, with 7 bases between. The CDR3 is 12 residues long. The CDR3 bases are TGTGCCAGCAGCTTAGAAAGTTCCGAGCAGTACTTC. It encodes CASSLESSEQYF.

This chain joins TRBV5-1 and TRBJ2-3; TRBD2 aligns across 9 bases. The germline V gene encodes CDR1 SGHRS and CDR2 YFSETQ. This CDR3 comprises 18 residues. With V trimmed by 3 bases and J by 0 bases, 11 bases remained unmatched. CDR3: CASSSGGGRAASTDTQYF. The DNA for the CDR3 is TGCGCCAGCAGCTCCGGAGGCGGGAGGGCCGCTAGCACAGATACGCAGTATTTT.

This clonotype turned up a few times. The rearrangement links TRBV28 to TRBJ2-7; D call uncertain. This CDR3 is 13 amino acids long. The germline CDR1 and CDR2 sequences are MDHEN and SYDVKM. With 5 bases removed from V and 6 bases from J, the gap between germline ends came to 14 bases. The DNA of the CDR3 is TGTGCCAGCAGTGACAAGGTTCGTTCCGAGCAGTACTTC. Translated, it gives CASSDKVRSEQYF. The variable domain in full, completed from reference TRBV28 and TRBJ2-7, reads DVKVTQSSRYLVKRTGEKVFLECVQDMDHENMFWYRQDPGLGLRLIYFSYDVKMKEKGDIPEGYSVSREKKERFSLILESASTNQTSMYLCASSDKVRSEQYFGPGTRLTVT.